The source of this T cell receptor delta chain is a study of γδ T cells in repeated Plasmodium falciparum infection. Study-level information: Four controlled malaria infections with P. falciparum NF54 spanned roughly 590 days. Timepoints: baseline, immediately before selected infections, and 21 days after every infection. Some Malian samples span acute malaria episodes; others come from no-transmission periods.

Bulk repertoires came from Vgamma9/Vdelta2+ or Vdelta2-negative gammadelta T cells flow-sorted from PBMC. This clone was found a few times. It differs at one base from a far larger clone, so likely a read error. The same CDR3 is also encoded by other DNA sequences in this sample. CDR1 is GEAIGNYY, CDR2 EKD, per germline. This CDR3 region has 18 residues. Germline trimming cut 6 bases from V and 0 bases from J; bases unmatched to any gene: 16. Sequencing covered both gamma and delta TCR chains per sample. TCRdb reapplied CATT to the multiplex PCR reads. Of 70,000 to 95,000 delta-chain clones listed, approximately 1.5% were seen once; the top ten hold just under 9%.

The sample comprised gamma-delta T cells from blood. The genes are TRDV2 and TRDJ1; 9 bases fit TRDD3. Because TCRdb records no J gene, it was assigned here through a match of the DNA to germline. The clonotype originates from a pool of human donors (malaria-infected and uninfected, not separated). CDR3 bases: TGTGCCTGTCGTCCCTTTTCGACTGGGGGACTTTACACCGATAAACTCATCTTT. Encoded protein: CACRPFSTGGLYTDKLIF.